Listed here are 28 T cell receptor beta chains from one sample, sequenced in a study of blood T cell repertoires in COVID-19. Produced via immunoSEQ multiplex PCR; TCRdb's table is partial and in-frame only. This table has 130,000 or so clones, 88% appearing once. What was sequenced was peripheral blood. These TCRs come from a human donor with COVID-19, enrolled during active disease. The donor label of this sample is uncertain.

This clone was seen a single time. V is TRBV7-2 and J is TRBJ2-7; 10 bases are a match to TRBD2. CDR3 length: 14 amino acids. Trimming took 5 bases from V and 4 from J; bases not matched to a gene: 5. CDR1 and CDR2 from the germline V gene are SGHTA and FQGNSA. The CDR3 nucleotides are TGTGCCAGCAGCCAGCGGGAGGGCTTGTACGAGCAGTACTTC. It yields the protein CASSQREGLYEQYF.

V usage is TRBV19 and J usage is TRBJ2-1; TRBD2 agrees at 12 bases. The V segment lost 6 bases and the J segment 3 bases; nucleotides outside the gene matches: 3. The CDR3 totals 15 residues. Germline CDR1 is LNHDA and CDR2 is SQIVND (reference sequence). Here the CDR3 reads CASSGLAGFYNEQFF. In DNA form, the CDR3 reads TGTGCCAGTAGCGGACTAGCGGGGTTCTACAATGAGCAGTTCTTC. Full variable domain (rest looked up from reference TRBV19 and TRBJ2-1): DGGITQSPKYLFRKEGQNVTLSCEQNLNHDAMYWYRQDPGQGLRLIYYSQIVNDFQKGDIAEGYSVSREKKESFPLTVTSAQKNPTAFYLCASSGLAGFYNEQFFGPGTRLTVL.

This sequence joins TRBV6-5 and TRBJ1-6; 7 nucleotides match TRBD1. The CDR3 has 16 residues. V lost 1 base and J lost 7; bases outside the gene matches: 7. Per the germline V gene, CDR1 is MNHEY and CDR2 is SVGAGI. This chain's CDR3 is CASSYYRPGGNSPLHF. CDR3 sequence (DNA): TGTGCCAGCAGTTACTATCGGCCAGGGGGGAATTCACCCCTCCACTTT.

The CDR3, as DNA: TGTGCCAGCAGCTTAATCCAGGGAAGCTACACCTTC. Amino acids: CASSLIQGSYTF. V is TRBV7-9 and J is TRBJ1-2; weak D call: TRBD1 (5 bases). The V end was cut by 2 bases, the J end by 9 bases, with 10 bases between. The germline V gene encodes CDR1 SEHNR and CDR2 FQNEAQ (reference sequence). There are 12 residues in the CDR3.

The chain employs TRBV5-4 and TRBJ1-2, with D maybe TRBD1 (6 bases). V was cut by 3 bases and J by 3 bases, with 18 bases left in between. The CDR3 is 16 amino acids. Germline-derived CDR1 and CDR2 are SGHNT and YYREEE (reference sequence). The CDR3 sequence: CASSSGGGPLDYGYTF. DNA for the CDR3: TGTGCCAGCAGCTCTGGGGGGGGGCCCCTCGACTATGGCTACACCTTC.

This rearrangement joins TRBV18 to TRBJ2-6; D is unclear. The V gene lost 6 bases and the J gene lost 0 bases, with 12 bases spanning the gap. CDR3 length: 16 amino acids. Germline V lookup: CDR1 KGHSH, CDR2 LQKENI. The CDR3 DNA reads as TGTGCCAGCTCTCTCCCCGGAGCCTCTGGGGCCAACGTCCTGACTTTC. It translates to CASSLPGASGANVLTF. The full variable domain, completed using reference TRBV18 and TRBJ2-6, is NAGVMQNPRHLVRRRGQEARLRCSPMKGHSHVYWYRQLPEEGLKFMVYLQKENIIDESGMPKERFSAEFPKEGPSILRIQQVVRGDSAAYFCASSLPGASGANVLTFGAGSRLTVL.

This clone was counted once. V and J are TRBV7-2 and TRBJ2-1; D is uncertain. Between the trimmed V and J ends, which lost 3 bases and 6 bases, there was a span of 12 bases. The V gene's germline CDR1 is SGHTA and CDR2 FQGNSA. The CDR3 has 14 amino acids. As DNA, the CDR3 is TGTGCCAGCAGCTTCGGCGGTTGGCGCAATGAGCAGTTCTTC. It codes for CASSFGGWRNEQFF.

This clone was detected only a few times. The rearrangement links TRBV15 to TRBJ1-4, with TRBD1 matching over 10 bases. The CDR3 runs 15 residues. Germline trimming cut 7 bases from V and 8 bases from J; bases unmatched to any gene: 10. Germline values: CDR1 LNHNV, CDR2 YYDKDF (reference sequence). CDR3 bases: TGTGCCACCACCCCCCGGGACAGGGGAGGAGAAAAACTGTTTTTT. Translated, it gives CATTPRDRGGEKLFF. Based on the CDR3 plus reference TRBV15 and TRBJ1-4, the full variable domain is DAMVIQNPRYQVTQFGKPVTLSCSQTLNHNVMYWYQQKSSQAPKLLFHYYDKDFNNEADTPDNFQSRRPNTSFCFLDIRSPGLGDTAMYLCATTPRDRGGEKLFFGSGTQLSVL.

The chain is built from TRBV5-6 and TRBJ2-7; TRBD2 might be the D (6 bases). This CDR3 has 15 residues. CDR1 and CDR2 from the germline V gene are SGHDT and YYEEEE. Between the trimmed V and J ends, which lost 3 bases and 2 bases, there was a span of 15 bases. The CDR3 region is CASSSAAGPPYEQYF. The CDR3 DNA sequence: TGTGCCAGCAGCTCCGCGGCGGGGCCCCCCTACGAGCAGTACTTC.

The J gene is TRBJ1-5, the V gene TRBV28, with TRBD1 matching 11 bases. The junction had 6 bases not matched to a gene; V was cut back by 5 bases and J by 0 bases. Germline V gene data show CDR1 as MDHEN and CDR2 as SYDVKM. The CDR3 has 17 residues. In nucleotides, the CDR3 is TGTGCCAGCAGTCCCGGGACAGGGGGTCTTAGCAATCAGCCCCAGCATTTT. It yields the protein CASSPGTGGLSNQPQHF. Full variable domain (outside the CDR3, taken from reference TRBV28 and TRBJ1-5): DVKVTQSSRYLVKRTGEKVFLECVQDMDHENMFWYRQDPGLGLRLIYFSYDVKMKEKGDIPEGYSVSREKKERFSLILESASTNQTSMYLCASSPGTGGLSNQPQHFGDGTRLSIL.

This chain uses TRBV6-1 with TRBJ1-3; no clear D gene. V was cut by 2 bases and J by 1 base, with 3 bases left in between. The V gene's germline CDR1 is MNHNS and CDR2 SASEGT. This CDR3 spans 13 amino acids. DNA for the CDR3: TGTGCCAGCAGTGAACCTTCTGGAAACACCATATATTTT. Protein sequence: CASSEPSGNTIYF.

The rearrangement uses TRBV9 and TRBJ1-2; 10 bases fit TRBD1. V was clipped by 3 bases and J by 7 bases; unmatched bases: 6. The germline gives CDR1 SGDLS, CDR2 YYNGEE. The CDR3 is 14 amino acids. CDR3 in DNA: TGTGCCAGCAGCGCCAGACAGGGGGCTGGTGGCTACACCTTC. Translation gives CASSARQGAGGYTF.

V is TRBV6-1 and J is TRBJ2-1; no reliable D call. The CDR3 has 15 amino acids. The V gene lost 3 bases and the J gene lost 2 bases, with 11 bases spanning the gap. The germline CDR1 and CDR2 sequences are MNHNS and SASEGT. The CDR3 DNA reads TGTGCCAGCAGTGACGCAGGCCTCCCCTACAATGAGCAGTTCTTC. It is translated as CASSDAGLPYNEQFF.

This sequence joins TRBV19 and TRBJ2-1, with TRBD1 identical over 10 bases. Germline V CDR1 and CDR2: LNHDA, SQIVND (reference sequence). V lost 2 bases to trimming and J lost 9 bases; unmatched junction nucleotides: 7. CDR3 size: 15 residues. DNA of the CDR3: TGTGCCAGTAGTATAAGGGGACAGGGGTTGAGTGAGCAGTTCTTC. Translated: CASSIRGQGLSEQFF.

The chain has TRBV19 and TRBJ1-6, with D possibly TRBD1 on 6 matching bases. Germline CDR1 LNHDA, CDR2 SQIVND (reference sequence). The CDR3 consists of 13 residues. Trimming took off 11 bases at V and 4 bases at J, with 12 bases between the two ends. The CDR3 protein is CACHGQYNSPLHF. CDR3 bases: TGTGCCTGCCATGGACAGTATAATTCACCCCTCCACTTT.

V usage is TRBV3-1 (or the pseudogene TRBV3-2) and J usage is TRBJ2-5, with 9 bases aligning to TRBD2. The CDR3 runs 17 residues. The V gene end was trimmed by 5 bases and the J gene end by 2 bases; junction bases not matched to a gene: 12. Germline V gene sequence: CDR1 LGHDT, CDR2 YNNKEL (reference sequence). The CDR3, as DNA: TGTGCCAGCAGCGAACTAGCGGGTGGTGGGTTTCAAGAGACCCAGTACTTC. This gives the protein CASSELAGGGFQETQYF.

V usage is TRBV6-1 and J usage is TRBJ2-7, with 7 bases that match TRBD1. CDR3 length equals 14 residues. V shed 0 bases, J shed 6 bases, and the junction held 5 bases outside the gene matches. CDR1 MNHNS and CDR2 SASEGT come from the germline V gene. In nucleotides, the CDR3 is TGTGCCAGCAGTGAAGCGGCAGCAGGGGGCGAGCAGTACTTC. Translating it yields CASSEAAAGGEQYF.

The genes are TRBV7-2 and TRBJ2-5, with D tentatively TRBD2 (6 bases). Per germline, CDR1 SGHTA and CDR2 FQGNSA. V lost 3 bases and J 1 base, leaving 9 bases between the germline ends. This CDR3 comprises 14 residues. The CDR3 loop is CASSFQGGQETQYF. Here the CDR3 DNA reads TGTGCCAGCAGCTTCCAGGGAGGCCAAGAGACCCAGTACTTC.

V usage is TRBV18 and J usage is TRBJ2-7; 10 positions match TRBD2. Germline V gene sequence: CDR1 KGHSH, CDR2 LQKENI. The ends lost 2 bases at V and 7 bases at J; junction bases unmatched: 2. There are 13 residues in the CDR3. CDR3 residues: CASSPGLAAEQYF. Written as DNA, the CDR3 is TGTGCCAGCTCACCAGGACTAGCGGCGGAGCAGTACTTC.

The chain couples TRBV3-1 (or the pseudogene TRBV3-2) to TRBJ2-1, with D perhaps matching TRBD1 (5 bases). The CDR3 has 15 amino acids. In germline, CDR1 is LGHDT, CDR2 YNNKEL (reference sequence). Trimming removed 5 bases from V and 4 bases from J, with 15 bases in between. In DNA form, the CDR3 reads TGTGCCAGCAGCTACACGGCAGGGCGTTACAATGAGCAGTTCTTC. It translates to CASSYTAGRYNEQFF.

The J gene is TRBJ2-2, the V gene TRBV19; 8 bases are a match to TRBD1. The length of the CDR3 is 16 residues. Trimming cost V 1 base and J 4 bases; bases outside gene matches: 5. Germline-derived CDR1 and CDR2 are LNHDA and SQIVND (reference sequence). CDR3 coding DNA: TGTGCCAGTAGTATAGGGCCAGGGGGCACCACCGGGGAGCTGTTTTTT. This gives the protein CASSIGPGGTTGELFF.

The chain uses TRBV6-5 and TRBJ1-1; a weak D match, TRBD1 (6 bases). The CDR3 has 14 amino acids. Germline V CDR1 and CDR2: MNHEY, SVGAGI. Trimming removed 7 bases at V and 1 base at J, with 13 bases between. The CDR3 DNA follows: TGTGCCAGCACCTTGGGGGCAGCGAACACTGAAGCTTTCTTT. It translates to CASTLGAANTEAFF.

The chain combines TRBV5-1 with TRBJ2-3; 11 nucleotides align to TRBD2. Germline V lookup: CDR1 SGHRS, CDR2 YFSETQ. The length of the CDR3 is 16 residues. J gave up 2 bases and V 0 bases, and 2 bases lay outside the gene matches. Here the CDR3 reads CASSLGTSGFTDTQYF. The CDR3, as DNA: TGCGCCAGCAGCTTGGGGACTAGCGGGTTCACAGATACGCAGTATTTT.

J is TRBJ1-5 and V is TRBV3-1 (or the pseudogene TRBV3-2); possible D gene TRBD1, 6 bases. This CDR3 has 13 residues. V shed 4 bases and J shed 7 bases, with 11 bases lying between them. The germline gives CDR1 LGHDT, CDR2 YNNKEL (reference sequence). The CDR3 DNA is TGTGCCAGCAGCCTGGGGGGGCACCAGCCCCAGCATTTT. This codes for CASSLGGHQPQHF.

The chain uses TRBV2 and TRBJ2-3, with 7 bases fitting TRBD2. The CDR3 runs to 15 residues. The germline CDR1 and CDR2 sequences are SNHLY and FYNNEI. The V and J ends lost 8 bases and 0 bases, in that order; junction bases with no gene match: 8. In DNA, the CDR3 is TGTGCCAGCGAGCCGGGGGGAAGAAGCACAGATACGCAGTATTTT. Translated: CASEPGGRSTDTQYF.

This sequence joins TRBV12-5 and TRBJ2-1; 8 bases line up with TRBD2. Trimming removed 5 bases from V and 6 bases from J; junction bases left unmatched: 6. CDR1 and CDR2 from the germline V gene are LGHNT and FRNRAP. The length of the CDR3 is 14 residues. The CDR3 reads CASGPGTSLNEQFF. CDR3 in DNA: TGTGCTAGTGGTCCGGGGACTAGTCTCAATGAGCAGTTCTTC.

V usage is TRBV7-9 and J usage is TRBJ2-1; 7 bases align to TRBD1. CDR1 and CDR2 (germline): SEHNR, FQNEAQ (reference sequence). With 6 bases clipped from V and 15 bases from J, the junction kept 14 bases outside the gene matches. CDR3 length: 13 amino acids. CDR3 loop: CASRIGQHPGGFF. The CDR3 region has the DNA TGTGCCAGCAGAATAGGGCAGCACCCAGGGGGGTTCTTC.

The V call is TRBV18, the J call TRBJ1-2; TRBD1 agrees at 8 bases. Germline V gene data show CDR1 as KGHSH and CDR2 as LQKENI. CDR3 length: 16 amino acids. V shed 0 bases and J 4 bases; nucleotides not matched to a gene: 7. The CDR3, as DNA: TGTGCCAGCTCACCACCGAGTACAGGGGGTGCCTATGGCTACACCTTC. This translates into CASSPPSTGGAYGYTF.